Included here is one T cell receptor beta chain sequence, with context. What it recognizes is unknown. Germline CDR1 and CDR2: MNHNS and SASEGT. Trimming removed 2 bases at V and 4 bases at J, with 15 bases between. The CDR3 is 16 amino acids. The data derive from a study of cytomegalovirus exposure and HLA in healthy donors. General study results and limits: The study assumed roughly uniform donor sequencing depth for presence/absence analyses. Several of the most significant clusters appeared, in a later analysis, to be linked to common viral pathogens.

The PCR ran on 60 Vbeta and 13 Jbeta primers. In the authors' methods: Approximately 87 million unique TCR beta chains, roughly 11 million shared, were counted in a later analysis. Profiling relied on immunoSEQ multiplex PCR, and the TCRdb table lists in-frame clones only, not all of them. That table is the source of V, J and clone size, and D and trimming were worked out from the DNA. Of roughly 120,000 clones in the sample, around 77% were seen once. This receptor was obtained from a woman aged 40 to 50 in good health and CMV-seropositive. J is TRBJ2-1 and V is TRBV6-1, with D perhaps matching TRBD2 (6 bases). The sequencing input was PBMCs. The CDR3 sequence is CASSEFGGLSYNEQFF. CDR3 nucleotide sequence: TGTGCCAGCAGTGAATTCGGAGGGCTTAGTTACAATGAGCAGTTCTTC.